The 3 T cell receptor beta chains presented below share a single source sample, sequenced in a study of T cell clonotyping in hematopoietic cell transplantation. The repertoire was sequenced with immunoSEQ multiplex PCR; TCRdb's copy has only in-frame clones and lacks some. The sample includes 6,000 to 9,000 clones, about 88% of them seen just once. The sample in question was PBMCs, obtained 30 days after allogeneic stem cell transplant. The receptors shown here come from a female patient aged 45-60 years who had an allogeneic stem cell transplant from an unrelated donor, so the T cells may come from the graft donor. Some clones in this sample may be carry-over from other donors' samples.

This chain uses TRBV6-4 with TRBJ2-6; perhaps TRBD1 as D (5 bases). The germline V gene has CDR1 MRHNA and CDR2 SNTAGT. V was cut by 3 bases and J by 0 bases, with 6 bases left in between. The CDR3 has 15 residues. As DNA, the CDR3 is TGTGCCAGCAGTGAGGACAACTCTGGGGCCAACGTCCTGACTTTC. Its protein is CASSEDNSGANVLTF.

The chain joins TRBV4-2 to TRBJ2-3; D may be TRBD1 or TRBD2 (6 bases each). Per the germline V gene, CDR1 is LGHNA and CDR2 is YNFKEQ. V lost 0 bases and J lost 8, with 27 bases in between. The CDR3 is 19 amino acids. Written as DNA, the CDR3 is TGTGCCAGCAGCCAAGAAAGCCTCGCCTCGGGGGTCGGAGGGGGTACGCAGTATTTT. Its translation is CASSQESLASGVGGGTQYF.

The V gene is TRBV4-1, the J gene TRBJ2-1; D may be TRBD2 (6 bases). This CDR3 region has 15 residues. CDR1 and CDR2 from the germline V gene are MGHRA and YSYEKL. V was shortened by 4 bases and J by 4 bases, with 14 bases between the two germline ends. The CDR3 nucleotides are TGCGCCAGCAGCCCAATAGGACTAAGTTACAATGAGCAGTTCTTC. Its translation: CASSPIGLSYNEQFF.